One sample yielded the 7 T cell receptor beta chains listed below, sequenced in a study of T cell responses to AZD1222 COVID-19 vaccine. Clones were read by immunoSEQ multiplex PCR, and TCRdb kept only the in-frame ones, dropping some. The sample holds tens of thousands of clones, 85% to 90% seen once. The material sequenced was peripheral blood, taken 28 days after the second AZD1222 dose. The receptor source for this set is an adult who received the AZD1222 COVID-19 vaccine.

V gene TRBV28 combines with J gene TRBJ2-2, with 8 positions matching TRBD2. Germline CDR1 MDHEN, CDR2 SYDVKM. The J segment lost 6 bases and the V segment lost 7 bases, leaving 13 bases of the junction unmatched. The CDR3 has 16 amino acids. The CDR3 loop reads CASTPTSGKGAGELFF. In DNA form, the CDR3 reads TGTGCCAGCACCCCAACTAGCGGCAAAGGGGCCGGGGAGCTGTTTTTT.

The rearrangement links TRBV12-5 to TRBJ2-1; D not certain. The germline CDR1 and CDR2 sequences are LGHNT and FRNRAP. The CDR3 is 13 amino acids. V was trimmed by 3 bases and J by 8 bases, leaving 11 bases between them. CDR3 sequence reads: CASGLGSIDEQFF. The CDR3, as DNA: TGTGCTAGTGGTTTAGGATCCATCGATGAGCAGTTCTTC.

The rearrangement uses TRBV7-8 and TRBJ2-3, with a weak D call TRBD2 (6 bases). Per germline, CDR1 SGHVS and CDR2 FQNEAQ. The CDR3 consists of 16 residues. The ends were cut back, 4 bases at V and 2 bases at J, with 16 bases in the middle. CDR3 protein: CASSSAGPHPTDTQYF. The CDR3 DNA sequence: TGTGCCAGCAGCTCTGCGGGGCCTCATCCCACAGATACGCAGTATTTT.

CDR3 sequence: CAWSTPGTGSYGYTF. CDR3 DNA sequence: TGTGCCTGGAGTACTCCCGGGACAGGGAGCTATGGCTACACCTTC. This sequence joins TRBV30 and TRBJ1-2, with TRBD1 matching over 9 bases. CDR3 length: 15 residues. From germline, CDR1 is GTSNPN and CDR2 SVGIG (reference sequence). The V gene end was trimmed by 2 bases and the J gene end by 4 bases; junction bases not matched to a gene: 8.

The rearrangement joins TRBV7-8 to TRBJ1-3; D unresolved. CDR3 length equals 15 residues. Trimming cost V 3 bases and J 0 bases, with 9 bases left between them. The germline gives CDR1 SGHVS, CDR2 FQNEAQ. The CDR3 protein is CASSFDPGSGNTIYF. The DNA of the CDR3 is TGTGCCAGCAGCTTCGACCCGGGCTCTGGAAACACCATATATTTT.

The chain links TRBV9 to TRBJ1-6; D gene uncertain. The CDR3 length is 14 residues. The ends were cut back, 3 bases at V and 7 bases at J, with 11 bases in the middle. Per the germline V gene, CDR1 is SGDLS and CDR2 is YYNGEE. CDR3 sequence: CASSDGVVNSPLHF. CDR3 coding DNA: TGTGCCAGCAGCGATGGAGTGGTGAATTCACCCCTCCACTTT. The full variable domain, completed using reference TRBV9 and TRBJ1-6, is DSGVTQTPKHLITATGQRVTLRCSPRSGDLSVYWYQQSLDQGLQFLIQYYNGEERAKGNILERFSAQQFPDLHSELNLSSLELGDSALYFCASSDGVVNSPLHFGNGTRLTVT.

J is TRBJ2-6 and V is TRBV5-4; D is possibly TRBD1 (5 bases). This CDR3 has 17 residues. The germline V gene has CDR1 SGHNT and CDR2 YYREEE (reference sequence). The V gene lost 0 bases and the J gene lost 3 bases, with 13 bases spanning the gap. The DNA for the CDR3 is TGTGCCAGCAGCTTGGGCCAGACCCAGGGTGGGGCCAACGTCCTGACTTTC. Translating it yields CASSLGQTQGGANVLTF.